Shown below are 19 T cell receptor beta chains from a single sample sequenced in a study of T cells after yellow fever vaccination. TCRdb redid the calling of the 5' RACE reads with MiXCR, one entry per CDR3 protein. The table lists 300,000 to 400,000 distinct CDR3 sequences, 8.7% of them singletons, with more than 15% in the top ten. Source: PBMCs, taken on the day of the first yellow fever vaccination. These TCRs come from a man aged 18 to 30 who received the YFV17D yellow fever vaccine.

This clonotype was counted many times. For the CDR3, the DNA is TGTGCCAGCAGTATGTCTGGGAGCGGGGGTGGCGTAGAGACCCAGTACTTC. Amino acid sequence: CASSMSGSGGGVETQYF. This chain uses TRBV27 with TRBJ2-5; 8 bases agree with TRBD2. Germline lookup yields CDR1 MNHEY and CDR2 SMNVEV (reference sequence). Unmatched junction bases numbered 15, after V lost 5 bases and J lost 4 bases. CDR3 size: 17 residues.

This clonotype was recorded many times. The genes are TRBV27 and TRBJ1-1; D unclear. The CDR3 length is 14 residues. V lost 3 bases to trimming and J lost 1 base, with 9 bases between them. Looked up from germline, CDR1 is MNHEY and CDR2 is SMNVEV (reference sequence). The chain's CDR3 is CASSFGVANTEAFF. In nucleotides, the CDR3 is TGTGCCAGCAGTTTCGGGGTTGCGAACACTGAAGCTTTCTTT.

This clonotype was seen many times. The rearrangement joins TRBV7-2 to TRBJ1-1; D remains ambiguous. The germline V and J ends were trimmed by 3 bases and 1 base, with 9 bases remaining between them. This CDR3 region has 14 residues. Germline values: CDR1 SGHTA, CDR2 FQGNSA. The CDR3 spells CASSFSRWNTEAFF. The CDR3 DNA sequence: TGTGCCAGCAGCTTTTCCAGGTGGAACACTGAAGCTTTCTTT.

This clonotype was seen a handful of times. The J gene is TRBJ1-2, the V gene TRBV4-3, with 8 positions matching TRBD1. Germline CDR1 reads LGHNA; CDR2 reads YSLEER. The J segment lost 4 bases and the V segment lost 4 bases, leaving 8 bases of the junction unmatched. This CDR3 has 15 amino acids. The CDR3 DNA follows: TGCGCCAGCAGCCGCGGACAGGGAGGTAGCTATGGCTACACCTTC. It specifies CASSRGQGGSYGYTF.

V usage is TRBV12-3 or TRBV12-4 and J usage is TRBJ1-1, with unresolved D. Trimming left V 4 bases short and J 4 bases short, with 4 bases between. This CDR3 is 11 amino acids long. CDR3 bases: TGTGCCAGCAGTTCTTTCACTGAAGCTTTCTTT. It yields the protein CASSSFTEAFF.

This clonotype occurred a few times. The chain employs TRBV4-1 and TRBJ1-2, with D perhaps matching TRBD1 (5 bases). The V gene lost 4 bases and the J gene lost 4 bases, with 19 bases spanning the gap. Germline CDR1 and CDR2: MGHRA and YSYEKL. This CDR3 region has 16 residues. CDR3 loop: CASSLTGTEAFYGYTF. In DNA, the CDR3 is TGCGCCAGCAGCCTCACCGGGACGGAAGCTTTCTATGGCTACACCTTC.

This clonotype turned up a few times. The chain carries TRBV7-2 and TRBJ2-2; 9 bases match TRBD1. This CDR3 region has 16 residues. CDR1 is SGHTA and CDR2 is FQGNSA in the germline V gene. V lost 4 bases, J lost 4 bases, and 7 bases stayed unmatched. The CDR3 bases are TGTGCCAGCAGCTACTTCCGGGACAGGGTCACCGGGGAGCTGTTTTTT. As protein: CASSYFRDRVTGELFF.

This clonotype was detected many times. The genes are TRBV11-3 and TRBJ2-7; 7 bases agree with TRBD1. Germline assignment: CDR1 SGHNT and CDR2 YENEEA. This CDR3 has 13 residues. With V trimmed by 0 bases and J by 6 bases, 2 bases remained unmatched. The CDR3 loop reads CASSLESGGEQYF. CDR3 DNA sequence: TGTGCCAGCAGCTTAGAGTCAGGGGGCGAGCAGTACTTC. Filled out from reference TRBV11-3 and TRBJ2-7, the complete variable domain reads EAGVVQSPRYKIIEKKQPVAFWCNPISGHNTLYWYLQNLGQGPELLIRYENEEAVDDSQLPKDRFSAERLKGVDSTLKIQPAELGDSAVYLCASSLESGGEQYFGPGTRLTVT.

This clonotype occurred a few times. The V gene is TRBV11-2, the J gene TRBJ2-2; 12 bases are shared with TRBD2. V gave up 5 bases and J gave up 4 bases; unmatched junction bases: 5. Germline values: CDR1 SGHAT, CDR2 FQNNGV. The CDR3 covers 16 residues. The CDR3 sequence is CASSAGTSGRTGELFF. In DNA, the CDR3 is TGTGCCAGCAGCGCTGGGACTAGCGGGCGCACCGGGGAGCTGTTTTTT.

This clonotype has a handful of counts. The rearrangement uses TRBV3-1 and TRBJ2-2; a possible D gene is TRBD2 (6 bases). Germline assignment: CDR1 LGHDT and CDR2 YNNKEL (reference sequence). Deletions cut 2 bases from V and 6 bases from J, with 13 bases between. The CDR3 is 15 amino acids. DNA of the CDR3: TGTGCCAGCAGCCAACTTGGGGGGTACCCCGGGGAGCTGTTTTTT. It translates to CASSQLGGYPGELFF.

The rearrangement uses TRBV5-1 and TRBJ2-6; a possible D gene is TRBD1 (5 bases). The ends were cut back, 5 bases at V and 2 bases at J, with 14 bases in the middle. This CDR3 contains 16 residues. Germline V CDR1 and CDR2: SGHRS, YFSETQ. In nucleotides, the CDR3 is TGCGCCAGCAGTTCGATAGGGGCAACTGGGGCCAACGTCCTGACTTTC. It translates to CASSSIGATGANVLTF.

There are a few counts of this clonotype. The chain has TRBV6-1 and TRBJ2-7; D is undetermined. Per germline, CDR1 MNHNS and CDR2 SASEGT. The CDR3 has 13 amino acids. Between the trimmed V and J ends, which lost 6 bases and 5 bases, there was a span of 14 bases. As DNA, the CDR3 is TGTGCCAGCAGCCCTACGTCGGTCCACGAGCAGTACTTC. Translated, it gives CASSPTSVHEQYF.

In its sample, this clonotype was seen many times. This chain uses TRBV4-2 with TRBJ1-2; D not resolved. The length of the CDR3 is 14 residues. The V end was cut by 0 bases, the J end by 5 bases, with 10 bases between. Germline V lookup: CDR1 LGHNA, CDR2 YNFKEQ. The CDR3 spells CASSQEQSDYGYTF. As DNA, the CDR3 is TGTGCCAGCAGCCAAGAACAGAGTGATTATGGCTACACCTTC.

This rearrangement joins TRBV7-2 to TRBJ2-5, with D unclear. Trimming stripped 5 bases from V and 1 base from J, with 11 bases between. Germline lookup yields CDR1 SGHTA and CDR2 FQGNSA. The CDR3 has 14 residues. The CDR3 sequence is CASSPFSAQETQYF. The CDR3 DNA reads as TGTGCCAGCAGCCCCTTTTCGGCCCAAGAGACCCAGTACTTC. Full variable domain (outside the CDR3, taken from reference TRBV7-2 and TRBJ2-5): GAGVSQSPSNKVTEKGKDVELRCDPISGHTALYWYRQSLGQGLEFLIYFQGNSAPDKSGLPSDRFSAERTGGSVSTLTIQRTQQEDSAVYLCASSPFSAQETQYFGPGTRLLVL.

The V gene is TRBV5-4, the J gene TRBJ2-7; TRBD2 aligns across 8 bases. Germline CDR1 reads SGHNT; CDR2 reads YYREEE (reference sequence). The CDR3 runs 13 residues. J was trimmed by 7 bases and V by 1 base; bases with no gene match: 4. CDR3 sequence: CASSLSRGGEQYV. In DNA, the CDR3 is TGTGCCAGCAGCTTGTCTCGGGGGGGAGAGCAGTACGTC.

The chain couples TRBV30 to TRBJ2-7; 7 bases fit TRBD1. V shed 3 bases, J shed 2 bases, and the junction held 10 bases outside the gene matches. CDR3 size: 15 residues. The germline CDR1 and CDR2 sequences are GTSNPN and SVGIG (reference sequence). The CDR3 loop is CAWRALGTAAYEQYF. CDR3 in DNA: TGTGCCTGGAGGGCGTTGGGGACAGCAGCCTACGAGCAGTACTTC. The complete variable domain, with remaining parts taken from reference TRBV30 and TRBJ2-7, reads SQTIHQWPATLVQPVGSPLSLECTVEGTSNPNLYWYRQAAGRGLQLLFYSVGIGQISSEVPQNLSASRPQDRQFILSSKKLLLSDSGFYLCAWRALGTAAYEQYFGPGTRLTVT.

A few counts support this clonotype. The chain joins TRBV6-4 to TRBJ2-3, with 7 bases aligning to TRBD1. V lost 4 bases, J lost 4 bases, and 2 bases stayed unmatched. This CDR3 has 13 amino acids. CDR1 MRHNA and CDR2 SNTAGT come from the germline V gene. CDR3 sequence (DNA): TGTGCCAGCAGTGCCCAGGGGGCAGATACGCAGTATTTT. Translated: CASSAQGADTQYF.

The chain links TRBV3-1 to TRBJ1-1; D gene unclear. From germline, CDR1 is LGHDT and CDR2 YNNKEL (reference sequence). V lost 0 bases, J lost 4 bases, and 9 bases lay in between. The CDR3 length is 14 residues. The CDR3 loop is CASSQDSTGTEAFF. Here the CDR3 DNA reads TGTGCCAGCAGCCAAGACAGCACGGGCACTGAAGCTTTCTTT.

The rearrangement uses TRBV29-1 and TRBJ1-2, with TRBD1 as a possible D gene (5 bases). Germline V CDR1 and CDR2: SQVTM, ANQGSEA. This CDR3 is built from 11 residues. V lost 7 bases, J lost 8 bases, and 14 bases lay in between. The CDR3 DNA follows: TGCAGCGCTGAGAGGGGCTTAGGCTACACCTTC. It translates to CSAERGLGYTF.